This is a list of T cell receptor beta chains from one sample in a study of cytomegalovirus exposure and HLA in healthy donors. Only in-frame clones appear in the TCRdb table, and some are missing; sequencing was by immunoSEQ multiplex PCR. The sample totals about 200,000 clones; its top ten clones hold 1.1%. Sequencing was done on a sample of PBMCs. The receptor source for this set is a girl aged 2-15 years in good health and CMV-seropositive. The CDR3 runs from the conserved cysteine through the conserved F or W. Each record gives: V gene, CDR3 length, J gene, CDR3 protein.

V gene: TRBV28
CDR3 length: 15
J gene: TRBJ1-1
CDR3 protein: CASSFQQGGDTEAFF

V gene: TRBV27
CDR3 length: 16
J gene: TRBJ2-1
CDR3 protein: CASSLGTTRKAVEQFF

V gene: TRBV2
CDR3 length: 15
J gene: TRBJ2-3
CDR3 protein: CASSASFSVADTQYF

V gene: TRBV7-9
CDR3 length: 13
J gene: TRBJ2-5
CDR3 protein: CASGLAAQETQYF

V gene: TRBV4-1
CDR3 length: 15
J gene: -
CDR3 protein: CASSQEVGTVYEQYF

V gene: TRBV27
CDR3 length: 15
J gene: TRBJ2-1
CDR3 protein: CASRITGTDNNEQFF

V gene: TRBV5-4
CDR3 length: 15
J gene: TRBJ2-3
CDR3 protein: CASSWGLLNTDTQYF

V gene: TRBV6-1
CDR3 length: 16
J gene: TRBJ1-6
CDR3 protein: CASSEQLGVINSPLHF

V gene: TRBV27
CDR3 length: 15
J gene: TRBJ1-1
CDR3 protein: CASSLGTGRGTEAFF

V gene: TRBV7-6
CDR3 length: 13
J gene: TRBJ2-7
CDR3 protein: CASSLGTYYEQYF

V gene: TRBV5-1
CDR3 length: 14
J gene: TRBJ1-1
CDR3 protein: CASSSEQGRAEAFF

V gene: TRBV28
CDR3 length: 12
J gene: TRBJ2-7
CDR3 protein: CASGTEPYEQYF

V gene: TRBV5-1
CDR3 length: 15
J gene: TRBJ1-4
CDR3 protein: CASSARTGINEKLFF

V gene: TRBV28
CDR3 length: 16
J gene: TRBJ2-6
CDR3 protein: CASSNPQGSGANVLTF

V gene: TRBV19
CDR3 length: 13
J gene: TRBJ1-2
CDR3 protein: CASSPRANYGYTF

V gene: TRBV7-8
CDR3 length: 13
J gene: TRBJ2-1
CDR3 protein: CASSFSPSNEQFF

V gene: TRBV19
CDR3 length: 15
J gene: -
CDR3 protein: CASSIAGTGYYEQYF

V gene: TRBV5-1
CDR3 length: 13
J gene: TRBJ2-7
CDR3 protein: CASLDALMNEQYF

V gene: TRBV29-1
CDR3 length: 12
J gene: TRBJ2-5
CDR3 protein: CSVAAGQETQYF

V gene: TRBV19
CDR3 length: 16
J gene: TRBJ1-5
CDR3 protein: CASSTRTGTSDQPQHF

V gene: TRBV7-2
CDR3 length: 15
J gene: TRBJ2-7
CDR3 protein: CASSSGLAGGYEQYF

V gene: TRBV11-2
CDR3 length: 18
J gene: TRBJ2-1
CDR3 protein: CASSAKRDSTTSYNEQFF

V gene: TRBV14
CDR3 length: 11
J gene: TRBJ2-1
CDR3 protein: CASSQLSEQFF

V gene: TRBV9
CDR3 length: 15
J gene: TRBJ2-2
CDR3 protein: CASQDPGQNTGELFF

V gene: TRBV7-2
CDR3 length: 18
J gene: TRBJ2-2
CDR3 protein: CASSFGGRALLRKGELFF

V gene: TRBV5-1
CDR3 length: 14
J gene: TRBJ1-1
CDR3 protein: CASSLVTVNTEAFF

V gene: TRBV27
CDR3 length: 17
J gene: TRBJ2-3
CDR3 protein: CASSRRGTEIRTDTQYF